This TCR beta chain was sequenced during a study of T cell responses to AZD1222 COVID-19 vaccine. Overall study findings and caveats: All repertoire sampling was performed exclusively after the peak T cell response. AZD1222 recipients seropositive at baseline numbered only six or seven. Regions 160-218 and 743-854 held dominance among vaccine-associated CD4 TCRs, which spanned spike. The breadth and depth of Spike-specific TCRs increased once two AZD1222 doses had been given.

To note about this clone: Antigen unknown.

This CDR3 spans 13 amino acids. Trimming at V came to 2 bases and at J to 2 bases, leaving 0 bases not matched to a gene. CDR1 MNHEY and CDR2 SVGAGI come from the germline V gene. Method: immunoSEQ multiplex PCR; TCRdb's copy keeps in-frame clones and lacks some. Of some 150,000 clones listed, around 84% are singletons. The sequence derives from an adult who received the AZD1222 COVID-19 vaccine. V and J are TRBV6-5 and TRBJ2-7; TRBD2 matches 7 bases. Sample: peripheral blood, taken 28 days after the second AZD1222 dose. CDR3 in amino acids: CASSYREAYEQYF. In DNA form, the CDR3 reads TGTGCCAGCAGTTACCGGGAGGCCTACGAGCAGTACTTC.